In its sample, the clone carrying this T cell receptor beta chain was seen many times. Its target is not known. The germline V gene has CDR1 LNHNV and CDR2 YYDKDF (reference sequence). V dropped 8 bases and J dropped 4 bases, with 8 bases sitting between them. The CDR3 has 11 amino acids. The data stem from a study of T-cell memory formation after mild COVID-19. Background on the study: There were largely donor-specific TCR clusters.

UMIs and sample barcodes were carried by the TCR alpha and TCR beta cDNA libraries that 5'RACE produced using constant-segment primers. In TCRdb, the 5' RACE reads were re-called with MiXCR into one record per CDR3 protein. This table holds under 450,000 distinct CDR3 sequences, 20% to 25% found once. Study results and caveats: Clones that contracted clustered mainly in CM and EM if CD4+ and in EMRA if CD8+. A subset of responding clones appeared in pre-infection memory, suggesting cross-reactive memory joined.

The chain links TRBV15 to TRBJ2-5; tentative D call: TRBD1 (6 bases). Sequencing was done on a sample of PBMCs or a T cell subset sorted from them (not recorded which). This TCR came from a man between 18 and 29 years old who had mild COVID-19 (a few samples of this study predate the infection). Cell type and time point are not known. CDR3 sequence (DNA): TGTGCCACCGAAGGGGGAGAGACCCAGTACTTC. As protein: CATEGGETQYF.